This T cell receptor beta chain was recovered during a study of OX40 agonist ivuxolimab in advanced cancers. Across the study: Hepatocellular carcinoma, melanoma, renal cell or head and neck cancer affected the dose-escalation patients.

Sampling of blood occurred at baseline, cycle 4 day 1, and cycle 7 day 1. With regard to this clone: No antigen is known for it.

Broader study findings: Those patients achieving a partial response at 0.1-3.0 mg/kg showed among the lowest clonal expansion.

Repertoires were generated with immunoSEQ multiplex PCR, while TCRdb's copy carries only in-frame clones and drops some. The sample shows under 80,000 clones, 88% of them seen only once. The source is an adult with an advanced solid tumor such as melanoma, head and neck, liver or kidney cancer. The sample consisted of CD4+ or CD8+ T cells sorted from blood, taken in a trial of the OX40 agonist ivuxolimab.

The CDR3 coding sequence is TGCGCCAGCAGCTTTAACCGGGACACGGCCTATAATTCACCCCTCCACTTT. Its protein is CASSFNRDTAYNSPLHF. The rearrangement uses TRBV5-1 and TRBJ1-6; possible D gene TRBD1, 6 bases. This CDR3 contains 17 residues. In germline, CDR1 is SGHRS, CDR2 YFSETQ. Trimming cost V 2 bases and J 2 bases, with 14 bases left between them.